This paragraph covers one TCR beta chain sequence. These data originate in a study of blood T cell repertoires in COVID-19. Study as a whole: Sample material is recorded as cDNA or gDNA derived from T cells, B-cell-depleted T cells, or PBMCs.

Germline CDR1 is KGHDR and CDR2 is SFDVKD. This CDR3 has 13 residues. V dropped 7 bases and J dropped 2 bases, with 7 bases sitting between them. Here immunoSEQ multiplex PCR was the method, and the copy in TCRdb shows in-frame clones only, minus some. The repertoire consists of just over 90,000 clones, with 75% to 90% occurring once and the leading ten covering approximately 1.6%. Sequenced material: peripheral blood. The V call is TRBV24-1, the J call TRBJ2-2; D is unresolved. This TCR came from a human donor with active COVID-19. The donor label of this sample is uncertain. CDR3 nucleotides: TGTGCCACCAGCGGTGATAACACCGGGGAGCTGTTTTTT. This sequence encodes CATSGDNTGELFF.